This TCR beta chain is from a study of beta chain features in type 1 diabetes. Since all of the isolated RNA was reverse transcribed, expressed TCRB transcripts were what got sequenced. Naive, central memory and regulatory T cell samples came to a mean of approximately 3.57 million reads. The method was immunoSEQ multiplex PCR; TCRdb's version includes in-frame clones alone and lacks a portion of them. Seen here are 600,000 to 700,000 clones, about an eighth observed once, and the top ten hold 0.022%. Broader study findings: Comparison showed that naive, central memory and Treg TCRB repertoires appeared more similar among patients than among healthy donors. When Type 1 diabetes patients were examined, their TCRB CDR3s proved moderately but significantly shorter in all four CD4+ subsets. More deletions and fewer insertions at VDJ junctions were seen in type 1 diabetes patients. In these data, an HLA type influence on TCRB rearrangement remained unresolved.

CDR3 length equals 19 residues. The germline V gene has CDR1 LGHNT and CDR2 FRNRAP. Trimming pared 7 bases from V and 2 bases from J, leaving 28 bases between. This clone was seen only a few times. The antigen is not known. The TCR comes from a man between 18 and 35 years old with type 1 diabetes. The sequenced sample was naive CD4+ T cells from blood. The J gene is TRBJ2-3, the V gene TRBV12-5; D possibly corresponds to TRBD1 (9 bases). The CDR3 reads CASAPGGTGPFGDTDTQYF. The CDR3 DNA reads TGTGCTAGTGCCCCGGGGGGGACAGGGCCCTTCGGGGACACAGATACGCAGTATTTT.